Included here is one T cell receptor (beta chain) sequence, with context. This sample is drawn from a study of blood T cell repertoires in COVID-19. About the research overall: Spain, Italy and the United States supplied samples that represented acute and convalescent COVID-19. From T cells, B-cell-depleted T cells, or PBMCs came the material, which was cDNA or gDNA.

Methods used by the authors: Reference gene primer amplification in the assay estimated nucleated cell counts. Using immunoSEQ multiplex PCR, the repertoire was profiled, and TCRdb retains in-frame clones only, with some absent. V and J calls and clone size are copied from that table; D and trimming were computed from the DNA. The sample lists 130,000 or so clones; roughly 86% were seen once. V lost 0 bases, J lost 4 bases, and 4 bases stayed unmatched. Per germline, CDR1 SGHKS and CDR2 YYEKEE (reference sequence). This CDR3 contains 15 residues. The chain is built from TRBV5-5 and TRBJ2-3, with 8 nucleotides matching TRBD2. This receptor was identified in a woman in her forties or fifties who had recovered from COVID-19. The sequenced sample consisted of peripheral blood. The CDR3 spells CASSLAGGAADTQYF. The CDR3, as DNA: TGTGCCAGCAGCTTGGCCGGGGGGGCCGCAGATACGCAGTATTTT.